Given below is one TCR beta chain in context. These data come from a study of blood T cell repertoires in COVID-19. This CDR3 comprises 13 residues. V was clipped by 2 bases and J by 7 bases, with 11 bases between them. Germline CDR1 MNHEY, CDR2 SVGAGI. Sequencing was performed with immunoSEQ multiplex PCR; in TCRdb, only in-frame clones are kept and a portion is missing. The table includes approximately 96,000 clones, over 75% detected once. The source is an elderly woman with acute or convalescent COVID-19. Sequenced material: peripheral blood. The chain is built from TRBV6-5 and TRBJ1-1, with a tentative D call TRBD1 (5 bases). This CDR3 is CASSYAEGFEAFF. The CDR3 DNA sequence: TGTGCCAGCAGTTACGCGGAGGGGTTTGAAGCTTTCTTT.